This T cell receptor beta chain is from a study of chemoradiotherapy in HPV16-positive cancers. About the research overall: Candidate HPV-specific clones and shared TCR motifs came from a couple of HPV16-positive patients.

The assay was immunoSEQ multiplex PCR, and TCRdb's table has in-frame clones only and misses some. The table has around 9,200 clones, approximately 78% seen once. Findings of the study overall: Candidate HPV-specific clones and E7-related TCR motifs grew in tumor during treatment.

Trimming stripped 6 bases from V and 0 bases from J, with 11 bases between. Germline V gene lookup returns CDR1 LNHDA and CDR2 SQIVND (reference sequence). The CDR3 runs to 14 residues. This clone has a handful of counts. Its antigen is unidentified. The chain couples TRBV19 to TRBJ1-1; a possible D gene is TRBD1 (5 bases). The sequence was obtained from a human donor with HPV-associated anogenital cancer. This sample was obtained from a patient who underwent chemoradiotherapy. The CDR3 region has the DNA TGTGCCAGTAGAGGGGAAAGAATGAACACTGAAGCTTTCTTT. This encodes CASRGERMNTEAFF.